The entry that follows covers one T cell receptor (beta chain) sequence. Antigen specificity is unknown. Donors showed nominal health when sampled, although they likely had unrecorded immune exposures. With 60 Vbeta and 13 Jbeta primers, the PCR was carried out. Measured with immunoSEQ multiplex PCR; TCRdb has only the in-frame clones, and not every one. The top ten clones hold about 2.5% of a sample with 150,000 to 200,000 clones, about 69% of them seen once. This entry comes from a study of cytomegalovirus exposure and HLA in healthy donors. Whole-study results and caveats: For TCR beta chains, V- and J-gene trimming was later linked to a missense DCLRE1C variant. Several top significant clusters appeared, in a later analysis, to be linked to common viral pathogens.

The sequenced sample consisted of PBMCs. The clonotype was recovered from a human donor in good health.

CDR3 sequence: CASSVGGTGGEGYGYTF. For the CDR3, the DNA is TGTGCCAGCAGCGTAGGTGGGACAGGGGGCGAAGGCTATGGCTACACCTTC. This chain joins TRBV9 and TRBJ1-2; 12 bases are shared with TRBD1. CDR3 size: 17 residues. V shed 0 bases, J shed 4 bases, and the junction held 7 bases outside the gene matches. Germline V gene data show CDR1 as SGDLS and CDR2 as YYNGEE.